The clone carrying this TCR beta chain was seen just once. The data derive from a study of blood T cell repertoires in COVID-19. Study-wide background: There were acute and convalescent COVID-19 samples, and they came from the United States, Italy and Spain.

Trimming took off 7 bases at V and 4 bases at J, with 10 bases between the two ends. Germline lookup yields CDR1 KGHDR and CDR2 SFDVKD. The CDR3 consists of 13 residues. Those who participated ranged in age from 18 to 89 years and resided in approximately 26 US areas. In assigning cohorts, the study relied on participant-reported clinical history. Repertoires were generated with immunoSEQ multiplex PCR, while TCRdb's copy carries only in-frame clones and drops some. The profile shows 250,000 to 300,000 clones, under 95% of them singletons. Material for sequencing was PBMCs or T cells enriched from blood (not recorded which). The clonotype originates from a woman between 40 and 55 years old with acute COVID-19. The chain carries TRBV24-1 and TRBJ1-5; maybe TRBD1 (5 bases). The CDR3 sequence is CATRSQANQPQHF. The CDR3, as DNA: TGTGCCACCAGATCACAGGCGAATCAGCCCCAGCATTTT.